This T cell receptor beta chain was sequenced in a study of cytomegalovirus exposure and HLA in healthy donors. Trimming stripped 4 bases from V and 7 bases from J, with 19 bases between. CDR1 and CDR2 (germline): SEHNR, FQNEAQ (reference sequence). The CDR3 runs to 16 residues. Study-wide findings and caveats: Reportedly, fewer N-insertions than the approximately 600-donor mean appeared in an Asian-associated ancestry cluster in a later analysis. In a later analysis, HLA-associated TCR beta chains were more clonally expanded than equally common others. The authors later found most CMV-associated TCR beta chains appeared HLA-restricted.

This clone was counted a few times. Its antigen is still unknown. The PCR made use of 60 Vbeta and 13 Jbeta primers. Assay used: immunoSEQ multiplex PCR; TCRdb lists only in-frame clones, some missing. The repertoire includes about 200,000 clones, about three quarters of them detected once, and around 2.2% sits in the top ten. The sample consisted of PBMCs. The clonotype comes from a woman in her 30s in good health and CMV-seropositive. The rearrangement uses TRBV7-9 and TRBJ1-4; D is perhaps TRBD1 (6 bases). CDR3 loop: CASSSSYRERFEKLFF. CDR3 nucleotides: TGTGCCAGCAGCTCGTCCTACAGGGAGCGTTTTGAAAAACTGTTTTTT.